The clone carrying this TCR beta chain was counted only a few times. Its specificity is not known. Fresh 10 ml peripheral blood yielded PBMCs. The sample belongs to a study of T cells in Graves' hyperthyroidism and ophthalmopathy. Points from the study as a whole: Classification by a 13 V-J model distinguished ophthalmopathy from stable hyperthyroidism. Most expanded thyroid clonotypes above 0.001 recurred in blood.

Researchers took RNA transcripts and amplified the TCR beta CDR3 regions from them. TCR CDR3 regions were first amplified by RT-PCR with HTBI primers. TCRdb passed the multiplex PCR reads through MiXCR, listing each CDR3 protein once. The sample includes about 600,000 distinct CDR3 sequences, roughly 16% of them seen just once. This receptor was taken from a woman in her thirties or forties with Graves' ophthalmopathy. The sequencing sample was made of blood.

The CDR3 nucleotides are TGTGCCAGTAGTCCGGGACAGATCACTGAAGCTTTCTTT. It encodes CASSPGQITEAFF. The chain couples TRBV19 to TRBJ1-1, with TRBD1 matching over 7 bases. The trim removed 5 bases at V and 4 bases at J, leaving 4 bases unmatched. The CDR3 contains 13 residues. The germline gives CDR1 LNHDA, CDR2 SQIVND (reference sequence).